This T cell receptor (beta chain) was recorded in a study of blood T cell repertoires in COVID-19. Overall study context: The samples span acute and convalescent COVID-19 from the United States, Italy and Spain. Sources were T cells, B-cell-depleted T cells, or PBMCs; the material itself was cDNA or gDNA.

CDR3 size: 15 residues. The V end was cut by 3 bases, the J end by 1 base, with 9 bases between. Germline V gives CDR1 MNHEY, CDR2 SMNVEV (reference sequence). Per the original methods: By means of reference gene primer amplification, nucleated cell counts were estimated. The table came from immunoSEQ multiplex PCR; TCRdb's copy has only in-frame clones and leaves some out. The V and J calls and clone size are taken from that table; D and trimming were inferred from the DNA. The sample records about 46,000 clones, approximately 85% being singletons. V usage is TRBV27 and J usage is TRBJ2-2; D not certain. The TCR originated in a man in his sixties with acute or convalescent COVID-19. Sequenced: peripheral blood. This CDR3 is CASSFLTRNTGELFF. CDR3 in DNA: TGTGCCAGCAGTTTTCTGACTCGGAACACCGGGGAGCTGTTTTTT.